These 24 T cell receptor beta chains share one sample of origin, sequenced in a study of control samples from healthy donors and cancer patients. Measured with immunoSEQ multiplex PCR; TCRdb has only the in-frame clones, and not every one. Of 130,000 or so clones in the sample, roughly 86% were seen once. The sequenced sample was PBMCs. The receptors were gathered from a man in his fifties or sixties with head and neck cancer.

The V and J genes are TRBV28 and TRBJ2-7; D is uncertain. This CDR3 has 15 residues. Germline lookup yields CDR1 MDHEN and CDR2 SYDVKM. Between the trimmed V and J ends, which lost 1 base and 4 bases, there was a span of 14 bases. The CDR3, as DNA: TGTGCCAGCAGTTTATTATTGGAAGGCGTTTACGAGCAGTACTTC. Translated: CASSLLLEGVYEQYF.

On this clone: A read error may account for a junction end that differs from germline. J is TRBJ1-4 and V is TRBV9; a weak D match, TRBD1 (5 bases). The germline V gene has CDR1 SGDLS and CDR2 YYNGEE. This CDR3 region has 14 residues. CDR3: CASSSTGTVRKTVF. The CDR3 nucleotides are TGTGCCAGCAGCTCGACCGGGACGGTACGAAAAACTGTTTTT.

The V gene is TRBV14, the J gene TRBJ2-1; weak D call: TRBD2 (7 bases). CDR1 is SGHDN and CDR2 is FVKESK in the germline V gene. V lost 4 bases to trimming and J lost 3 bases, with 13 bases between them. The CDR3 contains 15 residues. The DNA of the CDR3 is TGTGCCAGCAGCCTTTGGCGGGGGCTCTACAATGAGCAGTTCTTC. Its translation: CASSLWRGLYNEQFF.

The V call is TRBV20-1, the J call TRBJ2-5; 7 bases fit TRBD1. Germline V gene sequence: CDR1 DFQATT, CDR2 SNEGSKA (reference sequence). The length of the CDR3 is 15 residues. Unmatched junction bases numbered 14, after V lost 3 bases and J lost 7 bases. DNA for the CDR3: TGCAGTGCTAGTGATGCCGGGACAGTTGAAGGGACCCAGTACTTC. Amino acid sequence: CSASDAGTVEGTQYF.

V and J are TRBV12-3 or TRBV12-4 and TRBJ1-1; maybe TRBD1 (6 bases). The V end lost 9 bases, the J end lost 4 bases, and 15 bases lay between the germline ends. CDR3 length equals 13 residues. The CDR3 bases are TGTGCCAGTCTTGTAGGGGGGGTCACTGAAGCTTTCTTT. Protein product: CASLVGGVTEAFF.

The rearrangement links TRBV30 to TRBJ2-4, with 11 bases identical to TRBD1. The CDR3 has 13 amino acids. Trimming cost V 6 bases and J 15 bases; bases outside gene matches: 13. Germline V gene lookup returns CDR1 GTSNPN and CDR2 SVGIG (reference sequence). This CDR3 is CACTARDRGVGYF. Written as DNA, the CDR3 is TGTGCCTGCACCGCTAGGGACAGGGGGGTGGGGTACTTC.

This chain links TRBV9 with TRBJ2-1; D not certain. V gave up 0 bases and J gave up 6 bases, with 4 bases separating them. Germline-derived CDR1 and CDR2 are SGDLS and YYNGEE. There are 12 residues in the CDR3. The CDR3 DNA reads TGTGCCAGCAGCGTAGTAACCAATGAGCAGTTCTTC. Its protein is CASSVVTNEQFF. The variable domain in full, completed from reference TRBV9 and TRBJ2-1, reads DSGVTQTPKHLITATGQRVTLRCSPRSGDLSVYWYQQSLDQGLQFLIQYYNGEERAKGNILERFSAQQFPDLHSELNLSSLELGDSALYFCASSVVTNEQFFGPGTRLTVL.

The chain recombines TRBV30 with TRBJ1-5; D not certain. V was cut by 0 bases and J by 2 bases, with 11 bases left in between. Germline loops: CDR1 GTSNPN, CDR2 SVGIG (reference sequence). This CDR3 is 15 amino acids long. In DNA, the CDR3 is TGTGCCTGGAGTGTAGAGAGATTGGGCAATCAGCCCCAGCATTTT. Translation: CAWSVERLGNQPQHF. Complete variable domain (other parts from reference TRBV30 and TRBJ1-5): SQTIHQWPATLVQPVGSPLSLECTVEGTSNPNLYWYRQAAGRGLQLLFYSVGIGQISSEVPQNLSASRPQDRQFILSSKKLLLSDSGFYLCAWSVERLGNQPQHFGDGTRLSIL.

The chain is built from TRBV5-1 and TRBJ2-1; TRBD1 is a possible D gene (6 bases). The germline V gene has CDR1 SGHRS and CDR2 YFSETQ. V lost 2 bases, J lost 7 bases, and 10 bases lay in between. The CDR3 is 13 residues long. CDR3 sequence (DNA): TGCGCCAGCAGCTTACAGGGATTGAATGAGCAGTTCTTC. Its protein product is CASSLQGLNEQFF.

This clone was observed a single time. This rearrangement joins TRBV11-2 to TRBJ1-6; no clear D gene. The CDR3 is 15 residues long. Germline V gene sequence: CDR1 SGHAT, CDR2 FQNNGV. The V gene lost 7 bases and the J gene lost 1 base, with 11 bases spanning the gap. CDR3: CASTRWVSYNSPLHF. The DNA of the CDR3 is TGTGCCAGCACCCGTTGGGTTTCCTATAATTCACCCCTCCACTTT.

The rearrangement uses TRBV29-1 and TRBJ1-2, with D possibly matching TRBD1 (5 bases). The V gene lost 6 bases and the J gene lost 8 bases, with 16 bases spanning the gap. Per the germline V gene, CDR1 is SQVTM and CDR2 is ANQGSEA. The CDR3 is 12 amino acids. The CDR3: CSVGTPLGGYTF. The CDR3 DNA follows: TGCAGCGTAGGGACCCCCCTCGGGGGCTACACCTTC.

The J gene is TRBJ1-2, the V gene TRBV5-4; D gene ambiguous. The V end was cut by 0 bases, the J end by 2 bases, with 8 bases between. This CDR3 is built from 14 residues. CDR1 and CDR2 from the germline V gene are SGHNT and YYREEE (reference sequence). The CDR3 DNA reads as TGTGCCAGCAGCTTGGATCCGGGAAACTATGGCTACACCTTC. The encoded protein is CASSLDPGNYGYTF.

This chain uses TRBV3-1 (or the pseudogene TRBV3-2) with TRBJ1-4; D ambiguous. The CDR3 extends over 15 amino acids. Germline V gene data show CDR1 as LGHDT and CDR2 as YNNKEL (reference sequence). V lost 0 bases to trimming and J lost 4 bases, with 9 bases between them. Written as DNA, the CDR3 is TGTGCCAGCAGCCAAGATGGTCGCTATAATGAAAAACTGTTTTTT. This gives the protein CASSQDGRYNEKLFF.

This clone was seen a single time. The gene calls are TRBV4-1 and TRBJ1-1, with D hard to call. This CDR3 has 15 residues. V was pared by 1 base and J by 0 bases, with 9 bases between. From germline, CDR1 is MGHRA and CDR2 YSYEKL. The CDR3 spells CASSQGVHMNTEAFF. DNA for the CDR3: TGCGCCAGCAGCCAAGGCGTCCACATGAACACTGAAGCTTTCTTT.

The gene calls are TRBV6-5 and TRBJ2-7, with 7 nucleotides matching TRBD1. This CDR3 has 15 amino acids. CDR1 and CDR2 from the germline V gene are MNHEY and SVGAGI. The trim removed 5 bases at V and 4 bases at J, leaving 11 bases unmatched. The CDR3 loop reads CASSPFGQDIYEQYF. DNA of the CDR3: TGTGCCAGCAGTCCCTTCGGACAGGATATATACGAGCAGTACTTC.

The V gene is TRBV19, the J gene TRBJ1-2; D remains unclear. CDR1 is LNHDA, CDR2 SQIVND, per germline (reference sequence). Trimming cost V 3 bases and J 2 bases, with 10 bases left between them. The CDR3 sequence is 14 residues long. CDR3 DNA: TGTGCCAGTAGTATCGTTGCAGGCAACTATGGCTACACCTTC. It codes for CASSIVAGNYGYTF.

This chain links TRBV3-1 (or the pseudogene TRBV3-2) with TRBJ2-1, with D hard to call. Per the germline V gene, CDR1 is LGHDT and CDR2 is YNNKEL (reference sequence). V was clipped by 3 bases and J by 4 bases, with 13 bases between them. The CDR3 runs to 15 residues. CDR3: CASSQPSSAYNEQFF. DNA for the CDR3: TGTGCCAGCAGCCAGCCGTCCAGCGCGTACAATGAGCAGTTCTTC.

The V call is TRBV4-2, the J call TRBJ2-1; D is possibly TRBD2 (6 bases). Germline V lookup: CDR1 LGHNA, CDR2 YNFKEQ. V was pared by 0 bases and J by 0 bases, with 15 bases between. The CDR3 sequence is 18 residues long. The CDR3 sequence: CASSQEVLARSSYNEQFF. The CDR3 nucleotides are TGTGCCAGCAGCCAAGAGGTACTAGCCCGAAGCTCCTACAATGAGCAGTTCTTC.

The gene calls are TRBV28 and TRBJ1-6; the D is unclear. This CDR3 region has 12 residues. Germline V gives CDR1 MDHEN, CDR2 SYDVKM. V lost 2 bases and J lost 8, with 4 bases in between. CDR3: CASSLRDSPLHF. DNA of the CDR3: TGTGCCAGCAGTTTAAGGGATTCACCCCTCCACTTT.

The V gene is TRBV18, the J gene TRBJ2-6; a possible D gene is TRBD1 (6 bases). V was trimmed by 6 bases and J by 0 bases, leaving 18 bases between them. CDR1 is KGHSH, CDR2 LQKENI, per germline. The CDR3 loop spans 18 amino acids. In DNA form, the CDR3 reads TGTGCCAGCTCCTATTCCCGGACAGCGTACTCTGGGGCCAACGTCCTGACTTTC. Translated, it gives CASSYSRTAYSGANVLTF.

The chain links TRBV2 to TRBJ2-6; no reliable D call. V shed 2 bases and J shed 0 bases, with 2 bases lying between them. The CDR3 runs to 14 residues. Germline V lookup: CDR1 SNHLY, CDR2 FYNNEI. The chain's CDR3 is CASSEPSGANVLTF. In nucleotides, the CDR3 is TGTGCCAGCAGTGAACCCTCTGGGGCCAACGTCCTGACTTTC.

V gene TRBV6-2 or TRBV6-3 combines with J gene TRBJ1-2, with a weak D call TRBD1 (6 bases). The CDR3 runs to 15 residues. Germline assignment: CDR1 MNHEY and CDR2 SVGEGT. Trimming removed 5 bases from V and 5 bases from J, with 18 bases in between. The CDR3 region has the DNA TGTGCCAGCAGTCCGGGGACAACAGGGACGTATGGCTACACCTTC. Its translation is CASSPGTTGTYGYTF.

This chain uses TRBV18 with TRBJ1-1; 9 nucleotides line up with TRBD1. The CDR3 length is 14 residues. V lost 3 bases, J lost 2 bases, and 1 base stayed unmatched. From germline, CDR1 is KGHSH and CDR2 LQKENI. In DNA, the CDR3 is TGTGCCAGCTCACCGGGACAGGGCAACACTGAAGCTTTCTTT. The encoded protein is CASSPGQGNTEAFF.

The rearrangement links TRBV7-3 to TRBJ2-2; D may correspond to TRBD1 or TRBD2 (5 bases each). The CDR3 consists of 16 residues. Trimming stripped 5 bases from V and 4 bases from J, with 17 bases between. CDR1 SGHTA and CDR2 FQGTGA come from the germline V gene. The CDR3 reads CASSPTAGIPTGELFF. The CDR3 nucleotides read TGTGCCAGCAGCCCGACAGCCGGGATACCCACCGGGGAGCTGTTTTTT. The variable domain in full, with the rest retrieved from reference TRBV7-3 and TRBJ2-2, is GAGVSQTPSNKVTEKGKYVELRCDPISGHTALYWYRQSLGQGPEFLIYFQGTGAADDSGLPNDRFFAVRPEGSVSTLKIQRTERGDSAVYLCASSPTAGIPTGELFFGEGSRLTVL.